This passage covers 10 T cell receptor beta chains from one sample sequenced in a study of spatial heterogeneity in lung cancer. A single record per CDR3 protein comes from TCRdb applying MiXCR to the 5' RACE reads. This sample has about 42,000 distinct CDR3 sequences, with approximately 6.2% found just once. The time point here: sample taken at primary tumor resection. Sequences were derived from PBMCs, sampled at surgery. The source of these receptors is a female donor with early-stage non-small cell lung cancer.

Only a few counts were recorded for this clonotype. This chain joins TRBV6-2 or TRBV6-3 and TRBJ1-6; 7 bases are shared with TRBD1. Germline assignment: CDR1 MNHEY and CDR2 SVGEGT. V dropped 5 bases and J dropped 8; count of bases not matched to a gene: 3. The CDR3 length is 13 residues. The CDR3 region has the DNA TGTGCCAGCAGTCTTGACAGGGATTCACCCCTCCACTTT. Protein sequence: CASSLDRDSPLHF.

The rearrangement uses TRBV27 and TRBJ1-2; D remains unclear. The germline gives CDR1 MNHEY, CDR2 SMNVEV (reference sequence). Trimming removed 5 bases from V and 2 bases from J, with 9 bases in between. This CDR3 contains 13 residues. DNA for the CDR3: TGTGCCAGCAGTCCCCGGGGAAACTATGGCTACACCTTC. Residues: CASSPRGNYGYTF.

This clonotype was recorded many times. The chain joins TRBV20-1 to TRBJ2-1, with a possible D match to TRBD1 (5 bases). CDR1 and CDR2 (germline): DFQATT, SNEGSKA (reference sequence). This CDR3 comprises 16 residues. V was clipped by 0 bases and J by 7 bases, with 19 bases between them. DNA of the CDR3: TGCAGTGCTAGAGATCAAAGGCAGGGTAGTCGGAATGAGCAGTTCTTC. Protein: CSARDQRQGSRNEQFF.

The rearrangement links TRBV20-1 to TRBJ1-1; 7 bases map to TRBD1. CDR3 size: 17 residues. Unmatched junction bases numbered 14, after V lost 3 bases and J lost 1 base. The germline CDR1 and CDR2 sequences are DFQATT and SNEGSKA (reference sequence). CDR3 in amino acids: CSARRRLRDSGNTEAFF. CDR3 bases: TGCAGTGCTAGGAGGAGGCTCCGGGACAGCGGGAACACTGAAGCTTTCTTT.

This clonotype has ten or more counts. The chain has TRBV6-5 and TRBJ2-2, with D possibly being TRBD2 (6 bases). Trimming removed 7 bases from V and 5 bases from J, with 20 bases in between. The CDR3 loop spans 16 amino acids. Germline loops: CDR1 MNHEY, CDR2 SVGAGI. In DNA form, the CDR3 reads TGTGCCAGCAACCCACTGGGGCGGGGTCTAACCGGGGAGCTGTTTTTT. This sequence encodes CASNPLGRGLTGELFF.

This clonotype was detected ten times or more. The chain uses TRBV6-5 and TRBJ1-2, with D unresolved. This CDR3 region has 14 residues. Germline lookup yields CDR1 MNHEY and CDR2 SVGAGI. V was cut by 6 bases and J by 7 bases, with 18 bases left in between. The CDR3 here is CASRYGSSPVGYTF. The DNA of the CDR3 is TGTGCCAGCAGATACGGGTCGTCCCCCGTTGGCTACACCTTC.

There are many counts of this clonotype. The V call is TRBV12-3 or TRBV12-4, the J call TRBJ1-1, with 9 nucleotides matching TRBD1. This CDR3 spans 14 amino acids. V was pared by 5 bases and J by 8 bases, with 9 bases of the junction left unmatched. As DNA, the CDR3 is TGTGCCAGCAGTCCGGGACAGGGCACGTTCGAAGCTTTCTTT. Translated: CASSPGQGTFEAFF.

This clonotype was counted ten times or more. The CDR3 protein is CATSEARGAKTDTQYF. DNA of the CDR3: TGTGCCACCAGTGAGGCCCGGGGGGCAAAAACAGATACGCAGTATTTT. The chain couples TRBV24-1 to TRBJ2-3; TRBD2 is a possible D gene (7 bases). The CDR3 sequence is 16 residues long. The V end was cut by 4 bases, the J end by 3 bases, with 16 bases between. CDR1 is KGHDR, CDR2 SFDVKD, per germline.

This clonotype was recorded a few times. The V and J genes are TRBV4-3 and TRBJ1-3; D is undetermined. V was clipped by 0 bases and J by 0 bases, with 9 bases between them. Germline V gives CDR1 LGHNA, CDR2 YSLEER. This CDR3 is 16 amino acids long. The CDR3: CASSQDPAYSGNTIYF. The CDR3 DNA reads TGCGCCAGCAGCCAAGATCCGGCCTACTCTGGAAACACCATATATTTT.

This clonotype appeared many times. This chain uses TRBV28 with TRBJ1-5; D is unclear. The CDR3 covers 16 residues. The germline V gene encodes CDR1 MDHEN and CDR2 SYDVKM. V dropped 2 bases and J dropped 7 bases, with 18 bases sitting between them. This chain's CDR3 is CASSLTGGLGVQPQHF. The CDR3 bases are TGTGCCAGCAGTTTAACGGGCGGTCTAGGCGTGCAGCCCCAGCATTTT.